This T cell receptor beta chain was observed in a study of beta chain features in type 1 diabetes. Sorting based on CD45RO/CCR7/CD25/CD127/CD95/CD27 separated CD4+ naive, central memory, regulatory and stem cell-like memory cells. The CDR3 loop spans 15 amino acids. With 4 bases removed from V and 3 bases from J, the gap between germline ends came to 15 bases. Germline loops: CDR1 SGHRS, CDR2 YFSETQ. Expressed TCRB transcripts were sequenced, since all the RNA that had been isolated was reverse transcribed. Measured with immunoSEQ multiplex PCR; TCRdb has only the in-frame clones, and not every one. Of around 430,000 clones in the sample, about 29% were seen once. This clone appeared a few times. What it binds is not known. Study observations and caveats: The question of HLA type influencing TCRB rearrangement was one that remained unresolved here.

This TCR derives from a man between 18 and 29 years old in good health. This rearrangement joins TRBV5-1 to TRBJ2-3, with D possibly TRBD2 on 6 matching bases. The source material was naive CD4+ T cells from blood. CDR3 nucleotides: TGCGCCAGCAGCGGAGATGGGGGGAGGACAGATACGCAGTATTTT. Amino acids: CASSGDGGRTDTQYF. The entire variable domain, with the rest obtained from reference TRBV5-1 and TRBJ2-3, is as follows: KAGVTQTPRYLIKTRGQQVTLSCSPISGHRSVSWYQQTPGQGLQFLFEYFSETQRNKGNFPGRFSGRQFSNSRSEMNVSTLELGDSALYLCASSGDGGRTDTQYFGPGTRLTVL.